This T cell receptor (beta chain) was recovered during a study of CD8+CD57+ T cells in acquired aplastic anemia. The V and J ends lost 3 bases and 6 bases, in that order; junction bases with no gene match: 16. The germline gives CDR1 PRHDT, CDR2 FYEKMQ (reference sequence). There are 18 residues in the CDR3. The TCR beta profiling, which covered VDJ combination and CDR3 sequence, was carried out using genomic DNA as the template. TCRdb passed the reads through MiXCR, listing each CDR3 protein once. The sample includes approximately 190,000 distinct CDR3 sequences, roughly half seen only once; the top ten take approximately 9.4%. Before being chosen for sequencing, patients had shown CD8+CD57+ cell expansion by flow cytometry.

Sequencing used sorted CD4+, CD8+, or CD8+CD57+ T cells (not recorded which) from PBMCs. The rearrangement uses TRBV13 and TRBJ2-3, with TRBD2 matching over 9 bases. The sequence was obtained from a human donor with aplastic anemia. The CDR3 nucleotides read TGTGCCAGCAGCTTTTGGGCTAGCGGGGATAATTGGTTGGATACGCAGTATTTT. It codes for CASSFWASGDNWLDTQYF.